These 2 T cell receptor beta chains were sequenced from one sample in a study of cytomegalovirus exposure and HLA in healthy donors. Clones were read by immunoSEQ multiplex PCR, and TCRdb kept only the in-frame ones, dropping some. This sample has approximately 160,000 clones, with roughly nine tenths found just once. The specimen was PBMCs. Receptors were obtained from a woman between 18 and 29 years old in good health and CMV-seropositive.

This chain joins TRBV6-6 and TRBJ1-2; unclear D gene. This CDR3 is 12 amino acids long. Germline V gene data show CDR1 as MNHNY and CDR2 as SVGAGI (reference sequence). V was pared by 0 bases and J by 7 bases, with 6 bases between. The CDR3 reads CASSYSRSGYTF. The DNA of the CDR3 is TGTGCCAGCAGTTACTCCCGGTCTGGCTACACCTTC.

The V and J genes are TRBV7-8 and TRBJ2-1; possible D gene TRBD1, 7 bases. Trimming left V 4 bases short and J 8 bases short, with 24 bases between. The CDR3 contains 17 residues. Germline CDR1 and CDR2: SGHVS and FQNEAQ. The DNA of the CDR3 is TGTGCCAGCAGCTCGAGGACAGGTCGCGGGACGGTATATGAGCAGTTCTTC. Protein sequence: CASSSRTGRGTVYEQFF.